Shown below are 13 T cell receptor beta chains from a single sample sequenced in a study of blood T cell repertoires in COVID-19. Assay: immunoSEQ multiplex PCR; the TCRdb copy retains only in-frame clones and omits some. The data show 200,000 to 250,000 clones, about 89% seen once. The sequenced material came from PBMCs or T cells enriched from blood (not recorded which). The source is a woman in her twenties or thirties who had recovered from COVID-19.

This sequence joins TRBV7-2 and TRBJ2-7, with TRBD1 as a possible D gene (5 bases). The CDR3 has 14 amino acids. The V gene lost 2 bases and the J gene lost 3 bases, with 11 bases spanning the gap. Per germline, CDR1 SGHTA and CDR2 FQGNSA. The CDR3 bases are TGTGCCAGCAGCTTAAACTCAGGGCACTACGAGCAGTACTTC. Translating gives CASSLNSGHYEQYF. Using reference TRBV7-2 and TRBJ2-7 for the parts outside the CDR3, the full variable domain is GAGVSQSPSNKVTEKGKDVELRCDPISGHTALYWYRQSLGQGLEFLIYFQGNSAPDKSGLPSDRFSAERTGGSVSTLTIQRTQQEDSAVYLCASSLNSGHYEQYFGPGTRLTVT.

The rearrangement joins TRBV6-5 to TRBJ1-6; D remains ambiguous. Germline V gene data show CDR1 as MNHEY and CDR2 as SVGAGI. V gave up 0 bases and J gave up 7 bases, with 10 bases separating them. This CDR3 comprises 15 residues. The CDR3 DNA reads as TGTGCCAGCAGTTACTCAAGGCAGAGGAATTCACCCCTCCACTTT. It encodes CASSYSRQRNSPLHF.

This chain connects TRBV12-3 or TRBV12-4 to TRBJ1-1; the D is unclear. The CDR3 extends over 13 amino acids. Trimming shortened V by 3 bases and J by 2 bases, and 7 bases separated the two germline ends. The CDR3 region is CASSLAQNTEAFF. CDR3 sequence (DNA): TGTGCCAGCAGTTTGGCCCAAAACACTGAAGCTTTCTTT.

The CDR3 nucleotides read TGTGCCAGCCGGACAGGACCCTACGAGCAGTACTTC. This encodes CASRTGPYEQYF. The chain uses TRBV27 and TRBJ2-7; 7 bases agree with TRBD1. The CDR3 runs to 12 residues. V lost 8 bases to trimming and J lost 2 bases; unmatched junction nucleotides: 3. Per the germline V gene, CDR1 is MNHEY and CDR2 is SMNVEV (reference sequence).

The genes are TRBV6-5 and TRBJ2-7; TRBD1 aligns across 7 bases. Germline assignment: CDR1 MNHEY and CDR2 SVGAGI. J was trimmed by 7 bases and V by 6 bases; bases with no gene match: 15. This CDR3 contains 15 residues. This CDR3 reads CASRIRQGTVGEQYF. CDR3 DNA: TGTGCCAGCAGGATTAGACAGGGTACCGTCGGGGAGCAGTACTTC.

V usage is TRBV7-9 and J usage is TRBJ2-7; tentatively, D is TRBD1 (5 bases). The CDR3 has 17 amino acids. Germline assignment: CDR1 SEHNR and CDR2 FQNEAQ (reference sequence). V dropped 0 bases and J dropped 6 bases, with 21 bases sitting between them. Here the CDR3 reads CASSLAWTTKILREQYF. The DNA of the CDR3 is TGTGCCAGCAGCTTAGCTTGGACAACGAAAATCCTACGCGAGCAGTACTTC.

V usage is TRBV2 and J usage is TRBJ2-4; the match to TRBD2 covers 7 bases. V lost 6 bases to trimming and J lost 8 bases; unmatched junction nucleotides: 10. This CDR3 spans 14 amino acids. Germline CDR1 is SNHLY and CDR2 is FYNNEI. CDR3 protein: CASRDAGAIDIQYF. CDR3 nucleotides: TGTGCCAGCAGGGACGCGGGAGCGATTGACATTCAGTACTTC.

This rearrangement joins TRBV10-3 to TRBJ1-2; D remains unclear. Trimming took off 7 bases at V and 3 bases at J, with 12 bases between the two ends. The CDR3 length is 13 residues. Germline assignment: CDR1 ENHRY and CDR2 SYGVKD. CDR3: CAIMASQDYGYTF. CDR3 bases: TGTGCCATCATGGCTAGCCAGGACTATGGCTACACCTTC.

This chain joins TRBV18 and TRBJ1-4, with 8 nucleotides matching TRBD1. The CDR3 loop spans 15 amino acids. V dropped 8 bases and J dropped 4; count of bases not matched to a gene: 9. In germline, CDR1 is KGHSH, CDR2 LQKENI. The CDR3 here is CASAPRTGLNEKLFF. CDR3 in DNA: TGTGCCAGCGCCCCTCGGACAGGGCTTAATGAAAAACTGTTTTTT.

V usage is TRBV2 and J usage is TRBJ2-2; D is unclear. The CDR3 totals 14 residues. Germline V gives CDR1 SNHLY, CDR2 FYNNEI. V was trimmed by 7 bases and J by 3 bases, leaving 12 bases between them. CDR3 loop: CASTLGTDTGELFF. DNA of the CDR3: TGTGCCAGCACCCTGGGTACAGACACCGGGGAGCTGTTTTTT.

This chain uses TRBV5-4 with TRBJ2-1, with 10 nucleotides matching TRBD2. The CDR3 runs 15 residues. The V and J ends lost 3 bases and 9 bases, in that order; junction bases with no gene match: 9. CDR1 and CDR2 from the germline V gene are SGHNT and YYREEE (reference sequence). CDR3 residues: CASSSVAGGGGEQFF. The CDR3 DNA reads TGTGCCAGCAGCTCAGTAGCGGGAGGCGGCGGTGAGCAGTTCTTC.

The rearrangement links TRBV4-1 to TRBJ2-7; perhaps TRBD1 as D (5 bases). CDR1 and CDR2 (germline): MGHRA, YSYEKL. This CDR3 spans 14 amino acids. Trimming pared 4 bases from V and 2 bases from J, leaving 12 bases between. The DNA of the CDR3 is TGCGCCAGCAGCCCGTTCTCAGGGACCTACGAGCAGTACTTC. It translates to CASSPFSGTYEQYF.

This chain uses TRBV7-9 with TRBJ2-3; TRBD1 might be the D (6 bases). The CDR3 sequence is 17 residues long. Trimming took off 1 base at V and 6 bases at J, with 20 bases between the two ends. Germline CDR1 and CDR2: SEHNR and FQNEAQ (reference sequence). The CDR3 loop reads CASSLGLDRSSGDTQYF. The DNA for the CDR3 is TGTGCCAGCAGCTTAGGTCTCGACAGGTCCTCGGGGGATACGCAGTATTTT.